The 17 T cell receptor beta chains below come from one sample, sequenced in a study of molecular identifiers for immune sequencing clone quantification. TCRdb ran MiXCR on the PCR reads and lists one entry per CDR3 protein. The table records some 320,000 distinct CDR3 sequences, 20% to 25% of them present only once. The sequenced material came from naive CD8+ T cells from blood, with Jurkat cell RNA spiked in. Indicated subset: FACS-sorted CD8+CD4-CCR7+CD45RA+ naive T cells. The receptors were sampled from a human donor in good health. Some libraries in this study had Jurkat cell RNA spiked in.

This clonotype was seen a few times. The chain couples TRBV30 to TRBJ1-1, with no clear D. With 4 bases removed from V and 5 bases from J, the gap between germline ends came to 20 bases. The germline CDR1 and CDR2 sequences are GTSNPN and SVGIG (reference sequence). The CDR3 runs 15 residues. CDR3 amino acids: CAWNQPDEGNTEAFF. The CDR3 nucleotides are TGTGCCTGGAACCAACCAGACGAGGGAAATACTGAAGCTTTCTTT. The whole variable domain, remainder taken from reference TRBV30 and TRBJ1-1, is SQTIHQWPATLVQPVGSPLSLECTVEGTSNPNLYWYRQAAGRGLQLLFYSVGIGQISSEVPQNLSASRPQDRQFILSSKKLLLSDSGFYLCAWNQPDEGNTEAFFGQGTRLTVV.

In the case of this clonotype: A much larger clonotype is one base distant, so this may be a read error. The chain links TRBV7-9 to TRBJ2-3; TRBD1 matches 8 bases. Germline V CDR1 and CDR2: SEHNR, FQNEAQ (reference sequence). The CDR3 covers 16 residues. The CDR3 nucleotides are TGTGCCAGCAACTTAGCGACAGGGGCCAGCACAGATACGCAGTATTTT. It codes for CASNLATGASTDTQYF.

This clonotype was detected many times. The chain couples TRBV4-1 to TRBJ1-1; D may be TRBD1 (6 bases). Deletions cut 4 bases from V and 4 bases from J, with 13 bases between. Germline V CDR1 and CDR2: MGHRA, YSYEKL. This CDR3 region has 14 residues. CDR3 region: CASSRTVAVTEAFF. The CDR3 region has the DNA TGCGCCAGCAGCCGGACAGTAGCGGTCACTGAAGCTTTCTTT.

For this clonotype: A much bigger clone sits one base away, suggesting this may be a read error. The rearrangement joins TRBV4-1 to TRBJ2-7, with 7 positions matching TRBD1. The V segment lost 0 bases and the J segment 6 bases; nucleotides outside the gene matches: 5. There are 14 residues in the CDR3. CDR1 is MGHRA, CDR2 YSYEKL, per germline. The CDR3 DNA sequence: TGCGCCAGCAGCCAAGAACAGGGGCCCTGCGAGCAGTACTTC. Its protein is CASSQEQGPCEQYF.

In this sample, this clonotype turned up many times. The V and J genes are TRBV28 and TRBJ2-7; either TRBD1 or TRBD2 may fit D (6 bases each). There are 14 residues in the CDR3. Germline lookup yields CDR1 MDHEN and CDR2 SYDVKM. The V end lost 2 bases, the J end lost 3 bases, and 11 bases lay between the germline ends. The chain's CDR3 is CASSLRRDNYEQYF. The CDR3 DNA follows: TGTGCCAGCAGTTTAAGGAGGGACAACTACGAGCAGTACTTC.

This clonotype showed up many times. This rearrangement joins TRBV27 to TRBJ2-1; D may be TRBD1 (5 bases). The germline V and J ends were trimmed by 2 bases and 2 bases, with 13 bases remaining between them. Germline values: CDR1 MNHEY, CDR2 SMNVEV (reference sequence). The CDR3 runs 16 residues. The CDR3 DNA follows: TGTGCCAGCAGTTTAGACCAGGGTCGAGCCTACAATGAGCAGTTCTTC. This translates into CASSLDQGRAYNEQFF.

In this sample, this clonotype turned up many times. The genes are TRBV6-2 or TRBV6-3 and TRBJ2-5; tentative D call: TRBD1 (6 bases). Germline values: CDR1 MNHEY, CDR2 SVGEGT. This CDR3 region has 15 residues. V was cut by 5 bases and J by 1 base, with 14 bases left in between. For the CDR3, the DNA is TGTGCCAGCAGTCTCGTTTCAGGGGCCCAAGAGACCCAGTACTTC. Its translation: CASSLVSGAQETQYF.

CDR3 DNA: TGTGCCATCAGTGACTCGGGAGGTTCCTACAATGAGCAGTTCTTC. Its protein is CAISDSGGSYNEQFF. V gene TRBV10-3 combines with J gene TRBJ2-1, with 7 bases fitting TRBD2. This CDR3 has 15 residues. J was trimmed by 1 base and V by 3 bases; bases with no gene match: 3. Per germline, CDR1 ENHRY and CDR2 SYGVKD.

This clonotype was observed many times. The V gene is TRBV19, the J gene TRBJ1-5; TRBD1 agrees at 9 bases. Germline V lookup: CDR1 LNHDA, CDR2 SQIVND (reference sequence). CDR3 size: 18 residues. V gave up 6 bases and J gave up 6 bases; unmatched junction bases: 18. CDR3 region: CASSSIHPDRGPGQPQHF. The CDR3 DNA follows: TGTGCCAGTAGCTCTATTCATCCGGACAGGGGTCCCGGTCAGCCCCAGCATTTT.

This clonotype was observed at least ten times. The V call is TRBV9, the J call TRBJ1-1; D may be TRBD1 (6 bases). Per germline, CDR1 SGDLS and CDR2 YYNGEE. V lost 4 bases, J lost 2 bases, and 12 bases lay in between. The CDR3 loop spans 14 amino acids. In DNA, the CDR3 is TGTGCCAGCAGCCCATCGGACAGAAACACTGAAGCTTTCTTT. It is translated as CASSPSDRNTEAFF.

This clonotype was seen at least ten times. The chain joins TRBV7-6 to TRBJ2-7, with no clear D. The CDR3 is 14 amino acids. The germline V and J ends were trimmed by 5 bases and 3 bases, with 14 bases remaining between them. CDR1 is SGHVS and CDR2 is FNYEAQ in the germline V gene. The CDR3: CASSPPTRNYEQYF. Here the CDR3 DNA reads TGTGCCAGCAGCCCCCCCACTCGGAACTACGAGCAGTACTTC.

This chain's CDR3 is CASTPTGTAYGGTQYF. As DNA, the CDR3 is TGTGCCAGCACCCCCACCGGGACAGCGTACGGGGGGACCCAGTACTTC. The rearrangement links TRBV11-2 to TRBJ2-5, with D tentatively TRBD1 (7 bases). This CDR3 is 16 amino acids long. CDR1 is SGHAT and CDR2 is FQNNGV in the germline V gene. Trimming left V 7 bases short and J 7 bases short, with 25 bases between. Full variable domain (missing parts from reference TRBV11-2 and TRBJ2-5): EAGVAQSPRYKIIEKRQSVAFWCNPISGHATLYWYQQILGQGPKLLIQFQNNGVVDDSQLPKDRFSAERLKGVDSTLKIQPAKLEDSAVYLCASTPTGTAYGGTQYFGPGTRLLVL.

This clonotype was detected a few times. A read error may produce the germline difference seen at one junction end. The chain has TRBV20-1 and TRBJ1-1; D might be TRBD1 (6 bases). CDR1 and CDR2 from the germline V gene are DFQATT and SNEGSKA (reference sequence). The CDR3 covers 13 residues. The DNA of the CDR3 is TGCAGCGCTAGAGGGGGGCACGACGTTCAAGCTTTCTTT. It specifies CSARGGHDVQAFF.

CDR3 nucleotides: TGTGCCAGCACCGAGAGGGGGGGGGCGGCCAAAAACATTCAGTACTTC. Translating gives CASTERGGAAKNIQYF. The chain has TRBV27 and TRBJ2-4; D perhaps matches TRBD2 (7 bases). Per germline, CDR1 MNHEY and CDR2 SMNVEV (reference sequence). The CDR3 is made up of 16 amino acids. Trimming stripped 7 bases from V and 1 base from J, with 17 bases between.

This clonotype was detected many times. This chain joins TRBV4-2 and TRBJ2-1; 7 bases agree with TRBD1. V trimming: 2 bases; J trimming: 2 bases; junction bases outside the gene matches: 6. The CDR3 sequence is 16 residues long. Germline CDR1 LGHNA, CDR2 YNFKEQ. CDR3 sequence (DNA): TGTGCCAGCAGCCAAACGACCGGGACAGCCTACAATGAGCAGTTCTTC. It encodes CASSQTTGTAYNEQFF.

This clonotype came up many times. The V call is TRBV4-3, the J call TRBJ1-1, with no clear D. V was shortened by 0 bases and J by 4 bases, with 6 bases between the two germline ends. The length of the CDR3 is 13 residues. Germline values: CDR1 LGHNA, CDR2 YSLEER. CDR3: CASSQDRSTEAFF. In nucleotides, the CDR3 is TGCGCCAGCAGCCAAGATCGGAGCACTGAAGCTTTCTTT.

Worth noting for this clonotype: This may come from a read error, since a much larger clone is one base off. V is TRBV20-1 and J is TRBJ2-7; 8 positions agree with TRBD2. The germline V gene has CDR1 DFQATT and CDR2 SNEGSKA (reference sequence). The CDR3 has 13 amino acids. CDR3 coding DNA: TGCAGTGCTATGACTAGCGCACCCTACGAGCAGCACTTC. Protein sequence: CSAMTSAPYEQHF.